This entry is about one T cell receptor beta chain. This sample was taken from a study of radiotherapy plus CTLA-4 blockade in lung cancer. The assay was immunoSEQ multiplex PCR, and TCRdb's table has in-frame clones only and misses some. This table has about 86,000 clones, roughly 80% appearing once. V shed 3 bases, J shed 4 bases, and the junction held 5 bases outside the gene matches. The CDR3 has 15 residues. Germline-derived CDR1 and CDR2 are SGHTA and FQGNSA. This sequence was found in a human donor with non-small cell lung cancer who had stable disease on radiotherapy plus ipilimumab. This sample comprised peripheral blood, obtained from a patient treated with radiotherapy plus ipilimumab. The rearrangement joins TRBV7-2 to TRBJ1-5; 8 bases line up with TRBD1. The CDR3 region has the DNA TGTGCCAGCAGCTTTAGACAGGGGCCAAATCAGCCCCAGCATTTT. It translates to CASSFRQGPNQPQHF. Full variable domain (outside the CDR3, taken from reference TRBV7-2 and TRBJ1-5): GAGVSQSPSNKVTEKGKDVELRCDPISGHTALYWYRQSLGQGLEFLIYFQGNSAPDKSGLPSDRFSAERTGGSVSTLTIQRTQQEDSAVYLCASSFRQGPNQPQHFGDGTRLSIL.